This is a list of T cell receptor beta chains from one sample in a study of T cells in Graves' hyperthyroidism and ophthalmopathy. TCRdb independently ran MiXCR on the multiplex PCR reads; one entry per CDR3 protein. This sample has some 510,000 distinct CDR3 sequences, with about half found just once. Sequencing was done on a sample of peripheral blood or thyroid tissue (not recorded which). All receptors derive from a young woman with Graves' hyperthyroidism. Each CDR3 is given with its conserved first and last residue. A D gene is named only where the DNA matches it firmly. Clone size, where shown, is once, few, many, or a class for clones that have expanded.

>TRBJ2-5|TRBD1|many|TRBV2
TGTGCCAGCAGTGAAGGGACAGGCCAAGAGACCCAGTACTTC
CASSEGTGQETQYF
>TRBJ2-5|TRBD2|many|TRBV10-3
TGTGCCAGTACTAGCGGGAGTGAGACCCAGTACTTC
CASTSGSETQYF
>TRBJ1-2|-|once|TRBV11-1
TGTGCCAGCAGCTTATTGAGGGTAGAGGGTGGCTACACCTTC
CASSLLRVEGGYTF
>TRBJ1-1|TRBD1|few|TRBV15
TGTGCCACCAGCAGGATGGGACAGGGGCTTTTCTTT
CATSRMGQGLFF
>TRBJ1-1|-|-|TRBV7-8
TGTGCCAGCAGCGCAGACAGGAGCCAGAACACTGAAGCTTTCTTT
CASSADRSQNTEAFF
>TRBJ1-5|-|-|TRBV19
TGTGCCTCGGTGGAGCGCAATCAGCCCCAGCATTTT
CASVERNQPQHF
>TRBJ2-7|TRBD2|once|TRBV10-3
TGTGCCATCAGTGGACTAGCGGGAGGTCGCGAGCAGTACTTC
CAISGLAGGREQYF
>TRBJ2-2|TRBD2|-|TRBV7-2
TGTGCCAGCAGCGGGCGGACTAGCCCCGGGGAGCTGTTTTTT
CASSGRTSPGELFF
>TRBJ2-5|-|-|TRBV6-1
TGTGCCAGTAACGGGGTTGACAGTCTCCAAGAGACCCAGTACTTC
CASNGVDSLQETQYF
>TRBJ1-2|-|few|TRBV9
TGTGCCAGCAGCCCCCCGGGGAGGATATATGGCTACACCTTC
CASSPPGRIYGYTF
>TRBJ2-5|TRBD2|many|TRBV5-1
TGCGCCAGCAGCACTTCTAGCGGCCAAGAGACCCAGTACTTC
CASSTSSGQETQYF
>TRBJ2-2|-|-|TRBV7-9
TGTGCCAGCAGCCAAGAATCGAAGACAGGGAACACCGGGGAGCTGTTTTTT
CASSQESKTGNTGELFF
>TRBJ2-7|-|few|TRBV7-9
TGTGCCAGCAGCCAGTCCGGGACATCCTCCTACGAGCAGTACTTC
CASSQSGTSSYEQYF